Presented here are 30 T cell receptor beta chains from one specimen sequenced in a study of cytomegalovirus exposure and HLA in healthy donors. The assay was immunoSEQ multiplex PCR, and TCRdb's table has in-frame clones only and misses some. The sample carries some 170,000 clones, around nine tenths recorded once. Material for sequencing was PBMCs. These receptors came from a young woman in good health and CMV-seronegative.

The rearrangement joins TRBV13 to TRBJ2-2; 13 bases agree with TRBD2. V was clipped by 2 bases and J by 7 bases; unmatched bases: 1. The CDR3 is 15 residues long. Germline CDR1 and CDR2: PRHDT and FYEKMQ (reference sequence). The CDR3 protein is CASSLRLAGGGELFF. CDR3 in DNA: TGTGCCAGCAGCTTACGACTAGCGGGGGGCGGGGAGCTGTTTTTT.

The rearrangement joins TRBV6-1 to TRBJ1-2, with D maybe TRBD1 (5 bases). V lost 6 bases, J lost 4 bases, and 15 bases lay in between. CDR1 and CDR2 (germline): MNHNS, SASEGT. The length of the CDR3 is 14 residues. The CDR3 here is CASRTIGVFYGYTF. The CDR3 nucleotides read TGTGCCAGCAGAACGATAGGGGTTTTCTATGGCTACACCTTC.

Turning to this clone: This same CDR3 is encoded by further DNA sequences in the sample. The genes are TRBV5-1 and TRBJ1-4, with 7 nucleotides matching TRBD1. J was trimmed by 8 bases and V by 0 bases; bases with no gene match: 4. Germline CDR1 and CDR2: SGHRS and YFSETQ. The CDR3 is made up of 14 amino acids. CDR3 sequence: CASSLGQGEEKLFF. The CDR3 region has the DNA TGCGCCAGCAGCTTGGGACAGGGAGAGGAAAAACTGTTTTTT.

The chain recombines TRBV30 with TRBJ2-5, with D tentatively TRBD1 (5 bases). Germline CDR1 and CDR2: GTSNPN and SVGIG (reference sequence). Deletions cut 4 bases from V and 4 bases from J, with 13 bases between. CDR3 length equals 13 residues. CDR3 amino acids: CAWMQGWGETQYF. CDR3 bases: TGTGCCTGGATGCAGGGATGGGGAGAGACCCAGTACTTC.

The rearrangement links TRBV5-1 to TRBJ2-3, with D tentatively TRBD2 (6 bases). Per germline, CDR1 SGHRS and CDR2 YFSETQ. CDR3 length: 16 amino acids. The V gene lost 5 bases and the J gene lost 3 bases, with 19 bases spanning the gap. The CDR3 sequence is CASRSLAGLGTDTQYF. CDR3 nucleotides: TGCGCCAGCAGGTCCCTGGCGGGGCTCGGGACAGATACGCAGTATTTT.

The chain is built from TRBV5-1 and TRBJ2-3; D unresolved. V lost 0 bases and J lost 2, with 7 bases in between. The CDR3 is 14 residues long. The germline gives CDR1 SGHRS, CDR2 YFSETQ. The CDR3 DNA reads TGCGCCAGCAGCTTGGAACAGCACACAGATACGCAGTATTTT. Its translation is CASSLEQHTDTQYF.

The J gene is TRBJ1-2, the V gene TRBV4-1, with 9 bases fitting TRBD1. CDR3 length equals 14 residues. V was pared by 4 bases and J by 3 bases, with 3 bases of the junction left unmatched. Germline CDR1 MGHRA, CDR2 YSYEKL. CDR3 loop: CASSLRTGDYGYTF. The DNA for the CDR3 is TGCGCCAGCAGCCTCCGGACAGGGGACTATGGCTACACCTTC.

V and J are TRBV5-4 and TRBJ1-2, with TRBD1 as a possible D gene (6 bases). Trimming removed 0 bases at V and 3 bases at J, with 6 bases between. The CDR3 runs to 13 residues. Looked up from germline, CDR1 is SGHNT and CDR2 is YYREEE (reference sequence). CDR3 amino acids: CASSLAGDYGYTF. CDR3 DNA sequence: TGTGCCAGCAGCTTGGCAGGGGACTATGGCTACACCTTC. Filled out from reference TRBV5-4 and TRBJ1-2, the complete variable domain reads ETGVTQSPTHLIKTRGQQVTLRCSSQSGHNTVSWYQQALGQGPQFIFQYYREEENGRGNFPPRFSGLQFPNYSSELNVNALELDDSALYLCASSLAGDYGYTFGSGTRLTVV.

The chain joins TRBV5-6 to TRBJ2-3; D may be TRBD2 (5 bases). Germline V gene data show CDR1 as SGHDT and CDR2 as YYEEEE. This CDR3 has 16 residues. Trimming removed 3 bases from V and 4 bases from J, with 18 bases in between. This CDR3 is CASSSITRNNPDTQYF. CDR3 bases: TGTGCCAGCAGCTCGATCACTAGAAACAATCCAGATACGCAGTATTTT.

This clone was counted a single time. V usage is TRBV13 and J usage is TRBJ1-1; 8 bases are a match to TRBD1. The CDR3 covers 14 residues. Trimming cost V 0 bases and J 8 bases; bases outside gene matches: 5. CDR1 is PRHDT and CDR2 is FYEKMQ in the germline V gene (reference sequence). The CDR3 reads CASSLGRTGYEAFF. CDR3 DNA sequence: TGTGCCAGCAGCTTAGGCCGGACAGGGTACGAAGCTTTCTTT.

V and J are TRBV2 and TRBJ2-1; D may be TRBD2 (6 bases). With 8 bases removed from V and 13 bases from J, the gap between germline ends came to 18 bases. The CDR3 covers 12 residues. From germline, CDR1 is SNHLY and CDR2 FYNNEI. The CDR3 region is CASAVERLDQFF. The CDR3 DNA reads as TGTGCCAGCGCAGTGGAAAGACTAGACCAGTTCTTC.

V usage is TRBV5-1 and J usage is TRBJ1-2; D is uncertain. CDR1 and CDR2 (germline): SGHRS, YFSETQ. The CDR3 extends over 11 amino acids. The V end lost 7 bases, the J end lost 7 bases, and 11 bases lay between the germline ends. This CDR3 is CASRGQFGYTF. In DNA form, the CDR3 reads TGCGCCAGCCGCGGCCAATTTGGCTACACCTTC.

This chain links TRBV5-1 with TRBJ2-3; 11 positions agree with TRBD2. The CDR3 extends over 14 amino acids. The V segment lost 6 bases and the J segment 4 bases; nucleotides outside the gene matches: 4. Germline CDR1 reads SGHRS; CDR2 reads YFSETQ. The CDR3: CASKTSGEADTQYF. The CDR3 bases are TGCGCCAGCAAGACTAGCGGGGAGGCAGATACGCAGTATTTT. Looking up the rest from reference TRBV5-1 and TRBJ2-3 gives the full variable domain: KAGVTQTPRYLIKTRGQQVTLSCSPISGHRSVSWYQQTPGQGLQFLFEYFSETQRNKGNFPGRFSGRQFSNSRSEMNVSTLELGDSALYLCASKTSGEADTQYFGPGTRLTVL.

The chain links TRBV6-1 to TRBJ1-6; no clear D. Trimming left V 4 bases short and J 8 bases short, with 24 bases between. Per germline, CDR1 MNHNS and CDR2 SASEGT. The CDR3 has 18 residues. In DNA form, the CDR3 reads TGTGCCAGCAGTGTTTGGAGCTTAACAAGGGAGATGTATTCACCCCTCCACTTT. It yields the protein CASSVWSLTREMYSPLHF.

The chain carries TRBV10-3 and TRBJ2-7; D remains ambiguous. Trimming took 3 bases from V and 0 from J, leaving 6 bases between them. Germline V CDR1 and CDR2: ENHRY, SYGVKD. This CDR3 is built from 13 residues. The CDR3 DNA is TGTGCCATCAGTGACCCGGGCTCCTACGAGCAGTACTTC. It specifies CAISDPGSYEQYF.

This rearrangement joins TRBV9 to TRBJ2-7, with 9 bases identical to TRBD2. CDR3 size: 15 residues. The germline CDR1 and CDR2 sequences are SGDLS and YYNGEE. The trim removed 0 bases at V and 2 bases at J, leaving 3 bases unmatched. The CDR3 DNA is TGTGCCAGCAGCGTAGGAGCGGGGGGAACCTACGAGCAGTACTTC. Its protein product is CASSVGAGGTYEQYF.

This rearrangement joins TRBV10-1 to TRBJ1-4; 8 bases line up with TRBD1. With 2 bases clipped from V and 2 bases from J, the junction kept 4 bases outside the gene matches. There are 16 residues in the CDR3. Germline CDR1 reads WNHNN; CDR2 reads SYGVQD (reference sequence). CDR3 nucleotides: TGCGCCAGCAGTGAGATCAGGGGGCCGACTAATGAAAAACTGTTTTTT. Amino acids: CASSEIRGPTNEKLFF.

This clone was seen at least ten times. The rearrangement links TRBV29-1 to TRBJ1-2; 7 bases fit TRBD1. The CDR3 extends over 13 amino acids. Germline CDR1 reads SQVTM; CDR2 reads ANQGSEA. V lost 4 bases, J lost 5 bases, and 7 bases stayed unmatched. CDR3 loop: CSVGQGVMYGYTF. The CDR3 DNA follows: TGCAGCGTTGGGCAGGGGGTGATGTATGGCTACACCTTC.

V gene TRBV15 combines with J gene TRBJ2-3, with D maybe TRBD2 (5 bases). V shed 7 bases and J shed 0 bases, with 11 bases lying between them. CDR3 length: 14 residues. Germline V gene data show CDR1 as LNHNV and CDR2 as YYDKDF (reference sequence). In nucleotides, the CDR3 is TGTGCCACCACCGATACGGGGAGCACAGATACGCAGTATTTT. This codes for CATTDTGSTDTQYF.

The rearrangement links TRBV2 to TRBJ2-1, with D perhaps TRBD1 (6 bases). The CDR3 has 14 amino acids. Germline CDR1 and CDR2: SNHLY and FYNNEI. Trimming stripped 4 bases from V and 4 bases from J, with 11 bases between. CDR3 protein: CASSVRQDYNEQFF. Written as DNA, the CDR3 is TGTGCCAGCAGTGTTCGACAGGATTACAATGAGCAGTTCTTC.

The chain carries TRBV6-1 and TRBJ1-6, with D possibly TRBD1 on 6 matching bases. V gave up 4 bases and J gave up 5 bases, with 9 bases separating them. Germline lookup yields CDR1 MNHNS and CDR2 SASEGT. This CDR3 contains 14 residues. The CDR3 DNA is TGTGCCAGCAGTGGGGCAGGGGATAATTCACCCCTCCACTTT. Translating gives CASSGAGDNSPLHF.

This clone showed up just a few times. CDR3 amino acids: CASSDIAYGYTF. The CDR3, as DNA: TGTGCCAGCAGTGACATTGCATATGGCTACACCTTC. This chain uses TRBV28 with TRBJ1-2; D unresolved. Trimming stripped 5 bases from V and 5 bases from J, with 9 bases between. The CDR3 totals 12 residues. Germline V gives CDR1 MDHEN, CDR2 SYDVKM.

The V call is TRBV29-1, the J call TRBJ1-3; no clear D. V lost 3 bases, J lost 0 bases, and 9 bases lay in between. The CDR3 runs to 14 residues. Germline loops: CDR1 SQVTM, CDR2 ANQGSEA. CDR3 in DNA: TGCAGCGTTGATGGCGGAAGCTCTGGAAACACCATATATTTT. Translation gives CSVDGGSSGNTIYF.

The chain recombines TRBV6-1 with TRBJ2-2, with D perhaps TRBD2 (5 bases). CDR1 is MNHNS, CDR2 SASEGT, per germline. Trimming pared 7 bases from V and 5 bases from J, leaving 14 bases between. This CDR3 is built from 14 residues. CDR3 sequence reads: CASKSPRGTGELFF. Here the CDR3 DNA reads TGTGCCAGCAAATCACCCCGGGGTACCGGGGAGCTGTTTTTT.

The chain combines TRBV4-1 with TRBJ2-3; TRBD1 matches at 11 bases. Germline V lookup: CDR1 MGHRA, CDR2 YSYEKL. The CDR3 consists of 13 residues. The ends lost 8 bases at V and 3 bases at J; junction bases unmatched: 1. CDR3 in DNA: TGCGCCAGCGGACAGGGGGCAACAGATACGCAGTATTTT. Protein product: CASGQGATDTQYF.

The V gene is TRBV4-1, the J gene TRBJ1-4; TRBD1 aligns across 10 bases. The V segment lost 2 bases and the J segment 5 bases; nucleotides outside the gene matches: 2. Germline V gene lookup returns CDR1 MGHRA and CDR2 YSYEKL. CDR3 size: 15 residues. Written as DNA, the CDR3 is TGCGCCAGCAGCCAAAGGACAGGGGGAAATGAAAAACTGTTTTTT. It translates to CASSQRTGGNEKLFF.

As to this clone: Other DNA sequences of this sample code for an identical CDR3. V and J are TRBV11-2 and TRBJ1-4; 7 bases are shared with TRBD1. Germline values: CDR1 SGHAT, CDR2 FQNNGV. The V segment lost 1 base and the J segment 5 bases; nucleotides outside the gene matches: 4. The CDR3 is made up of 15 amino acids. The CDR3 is CASSLGDRDNEKLFF. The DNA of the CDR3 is TGTGCCAGCAGCTTAGGAGACAGGGACAATGAAAAACTGTTTTTT.

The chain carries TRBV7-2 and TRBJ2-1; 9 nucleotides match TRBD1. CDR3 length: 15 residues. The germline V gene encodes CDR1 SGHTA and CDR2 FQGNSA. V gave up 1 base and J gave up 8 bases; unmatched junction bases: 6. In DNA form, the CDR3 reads TGTGCCAGCAGCTTAGTAGGGACAGGGTTCCATGAGCAGTTCTTC. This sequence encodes CASSLVGTGFHEQFF. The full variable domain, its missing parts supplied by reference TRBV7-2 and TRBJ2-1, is GAGVSQSPSNKVTEKGKDVELRCDPISGHTALYWYRQSLGQGLEFLIYFQGNSAPDKSGLPSDRFSAERTGGSVSTLTIQRTQQEDSAVYLCASSLVGTGFHEQFFGPGTRLTVL.

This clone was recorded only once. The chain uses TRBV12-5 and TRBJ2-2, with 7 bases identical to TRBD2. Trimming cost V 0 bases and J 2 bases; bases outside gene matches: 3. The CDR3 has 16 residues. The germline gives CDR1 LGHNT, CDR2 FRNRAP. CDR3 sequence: CASGLVGEGNTGELFF. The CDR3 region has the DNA TGTGCTAGTGGTTTGGTAGGGGAGGGAAACACCGGGGAGCTGTTTTTT. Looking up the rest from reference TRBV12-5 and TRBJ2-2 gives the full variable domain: DARVTQTPRHKVTEMGQEVTMRCQPILGHNTVFWYRQTMMQGLELLAYFRNRAPLDDSGMPKDRFSAEMPDATLATLKIQPSEPRDSAVYFCASGLVGEGNTGELFFGEGSRLTVL.

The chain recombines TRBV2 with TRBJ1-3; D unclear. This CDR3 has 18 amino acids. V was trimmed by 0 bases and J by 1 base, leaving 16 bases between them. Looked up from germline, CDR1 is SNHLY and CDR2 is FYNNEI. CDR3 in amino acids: CASSEASVHYSSGNTIYF. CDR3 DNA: TGTGCCAGCAGTGAAGCGTCCGTACACTACTCTTCTGGAAACACCATATATTTT.